This T cell receptor beta chain was captured in a study of T cells expressing NK-cell markers. Turning to the study itself: HCMV seropositivity marked most of the eight sequenced donors; one was seronegative.

The germline gives CDR1 DFQATT, CDR2 SNEGSKA (reference sequence). CDR3 length: 15 amino acids. Study-wide findings and caveats: Nothing established the HCMV specificity of expanded NKG2C+ T cell clones.

TCRdb derives one entry per CDR3 protein from the 5' RACE reads, leaving out DNA. Its clone listing holds about 180,000 distinct CDR3 sequences. With regard to this clonotype: What it binds is unknown.

Sequencing was done on a sample of blood T cells: a sorted CD56 or NKG2C T cell subset, CD4+ or CD8+ T cells, or bulk PBMC T cells (not recorded which). The V call is TRBV20-1, the J call TRBJ2-1; the D call from TCRdb, TRBD2, cannot be confirmed without DNA. This receptor was identified in a woman between 18 and 75 years old in good health. The CDR3 region is CSASGLTRGYNEQFF.